The present T cell receptor beta chain was sequenced within a study of shared clonotypes between healthy human individuals. General study findings and limits: A limitation of the genetic and exposure-history diversity represented arose from few donors.

V lost 6 bases, J lost 6 bases, and 9 bases lay in between. Germline values: CDR1 MNHNY, CDR2 SVGAGI (reference sequence). CDR3 length equals 12 residues. Some clones are missing from TCRdb's copy, which holds only in-frame ones; the method was immunoSEQ multiplex PCR. The data contain roughly 600,000 clones, about 98% of them singletons. Remarks on this clone: The antigen is unknown.

Naive CD8 cells lacked CD45RO, underwent positive selection for CCR7 and left out terminally differentiated effector memory CD45RA+ cells. The TCR comes from a man younger than 45 in good health. Source material: naive CD8+ T cells sorted from blood. The gene calls are TRBV6-6 and TRBJ2-1, with D hard to call. The CDR3 protein is CASSPTVNEQFF. CDR3 coding DNA: TGTGCCAGCAGCCCCACGGTCAATGAGCAGTTCTTC.